The rows below give T cell receptor beta chains drawn from one sample of a study of radiation and T cells in renal cell carcinoma. Profiling relied on immunoSEQ multiplex PCR, and the TCRdb table lists in-frame clones only, not all of them. The top ten clones hold 7.2% of a sample with some 100,000 clones, roughly 82% of them seen once. Sequencing was performed on blood, taken from a patient whose treatment included radiotherapy and nephrectomy. Receptors originate from a man between 60 and 70 years old with renal cell carcinoma. Both conserved end residues are part of each CDR3. D genes are given only for firm matches.

v_gene: TRBV5-1
j_gene: TRBJ2-3
d_gene: -
len: 15
CDR3aa: CASSVSGLRTDTQYF

v_gene: TRBV7-9
j_gene: TRBJ1-2
d_gene: TRBD1
len: 13
CDR3aa: CASSLRQGEGYTF

v_gene: TRBV7-2
j_gene: TRBJ1-1
d_gene: -
len: 17
CDR3aa: CASSLRGQWGLNTEAFF

v_gene: TRBV6-1
j_gene: TRBJ1-6
d_gene: -
len: 12
CDR3aa: CASSERIGSLHF

v_gene: TRBV7-9
j_gene: TRBJ2-1
d_gene: TRBD2
len: 18
CDR3aa: CASSPEEGLAGVVNEQFF

v_gene: TRBV27
j_gene: TRBJ1-4
d_gene: -
len: 16
CDR3aa: CASRSGTVATNEKLFF

v_gene: TRBV7-9
j_gene: TRBJ2-2
d_gene: TRBD1
len: 16
CDR3aa: CASSSPTGVGTGELFF

v_gene: TRBV7-3
j_gene: TRBJ2-3
d_gene: TRBD2
len: 15
CDR3aa: CASSRGLAGGDTQYF

v_gene: TRBV27
j_gene: TRBJ2-7
d_gene: TRBD2
len: 15
CDR3aa: CASSTTSGSLYEQYF

v_gene: TRBV29-1
j_gene: TRBJ1-2
d_gene: -
len: 10
CDR3aa: CSVVQNGYTF

v_gene: TRBV7-9
j_gene: TRBJ2-1
d_gene: TRBD1
len: 16
CDR3aa: CASSPRDRDSYNEQFF

v_gene: TRBV28
j_gene: TRBJ1-5
d_gene: -
len: 12
CDR3aa: CASRGGNQPQHF

v_gene: TRBV11-1
j_gene: TRBJ2-1
d_gene: TRBD2
len: 19
CDR3aa: CASSLGGLAGGEPYNEQFF

v_gene: TRBV7-2
j_gene: TRBJ2-2
d_gene: TRBD1
len: 14
CDR3aa: CASSLDRGTGELFF

v_gene: TRBV7-2
j_gene: TRBJ2-7
d_gene: TRBD2
len: 14
CDR3aa: CASSPMGGEYEQYF

v_gene: TRBV2
j_gene: TRBJ2-7
d_gene: -
len: 11
CDR3aa: CASSDRYEQYF

v_gene: TRBV6-5
j_gene: TRBJ1-1
d_gene: -
len: 15
CDR3aa: CASSYVRGASAEAFF

v_gene: TRBV7-8
j_gene: TRBJ2-7
d_gene: -
len: 16
CDR3aa: CASSLEVAGVTYEQYF

v_gene: TRBV28
j_gene: TRBJ2-3
d_gene: -
len: 14
CDR3aa: CASSLRVSTDTQYF

v_gene: TRBV7-9
j_gene: TRBJ1-3
d_gene: -
len: 13
CDR3aa: CASSLDGGNTIYF

v_gene: TRBV5-6
j_gene: TRBJ2-7
d_gene: -
len: 17
CDR3aa: CASSSSKGVSLPYEQYF

v_gene: TRBV5-1
j_gene: TRBJ1-4
d_gene: -
len: 14
CDR3aa: CASSSGAGNEKLFF

v_gene: TRBV7-2
j_gene: TRBJ2-7
d_gene: TRBD2
len: 15
CDR3aa: CASSLIFSGAYEQYF

v_gene: TRBV19
j_gene: TRBJ1-5
d_gene: -
len: 13
CDR3aa: CASNRQVNQPQHF

v_gene: TRBV2
j_gene: TRBJ2-7
d_gene: TRBD1
len: 14
CDR3aa: CATFPRDRGGEQYF

v_gene: TRBV5-1
j_gene: TRBJ2-7
d_gene: TRBD1
len: 15
CDR3aa: CASSSDQGDSREQYF

v_gene: TRBV6-4
j_gene: TRBJ1-5
d_gene: -
len: 13
CDR3aa: CASSSGPNQPQHF

v_gene: TRBV20-1
j_gene: TRBJ2-7
d_gene: -
len: 11
CDR3aa: CSGGRPYEQYF

v_gene: TRBV19
j_gene: TRBJ1-2
d_gene: -
len: 16
CDR3aa: CASSTPLGTANYGYTF

v_gene: TRBV5-1
j_gene: TRBJ1-4
d_gene: -
len: 14
CDR3aa: CASSLGNINEKLFF

v_gene: TRBV25-1
j_gene: TRBJ2-3
d_gene: -
len: 13
CDR3aa: CASSEDLTDTQYF

v_gene: TRBV27
j_gene: TRBJ2-5
d_gene: TRBD1
len: 15
CDR3aa: CASRLRGWAQETQYF

v_gene: TRBV6-5
j_gene: TRBJ2-7
d_gene: -
len: 12
CDR3aa: CASGREHYEQYF

v_gene: TRBV9
j_gene: TRBJ2-2
d_gene: -
len: 16
CDR3aa: CASSALGGGLSGELFF

v_gene: TRBV5-6
j_gene: TRBJ2-4
d_gene: TRBD1
len: 14
CDR3aa: CASSPTGLMDIQYF

v_gene: TRBV10-1
j_gene: TRBJ2-7
d_gene: -
len: 13
CDR3aa: CASNRGYSYEQYF

v_gene: TRBV18
j_gene: TRBJ2-2
d_gene: TRBD1
len: 14
CDR3aa: CASSQDRDTGELFF

v_gene: TRBV28
j_gene: TRBJ1-1
d_gene: TRBD1
len: 19
CDR3aa: CASSSHNPGQGTSNTEAFF

v_gene: TRBV5-6
j_gene: TRBJ2-2
d_gene: TRBD2
len: 16
CDR3aa: CASSKTSGSITGELFF

v_gene: TRBV29-1
j_gene: TRBJ2-7
d_gene: TRBD1
len: 13
CDR3aa: CSVAPGGLYEQYF

v_gene: TRBV5-1
j_gene: TRBJ1-2
d_gene: -
len: 14
CDR3aa: CASSLGQLNYGYTF